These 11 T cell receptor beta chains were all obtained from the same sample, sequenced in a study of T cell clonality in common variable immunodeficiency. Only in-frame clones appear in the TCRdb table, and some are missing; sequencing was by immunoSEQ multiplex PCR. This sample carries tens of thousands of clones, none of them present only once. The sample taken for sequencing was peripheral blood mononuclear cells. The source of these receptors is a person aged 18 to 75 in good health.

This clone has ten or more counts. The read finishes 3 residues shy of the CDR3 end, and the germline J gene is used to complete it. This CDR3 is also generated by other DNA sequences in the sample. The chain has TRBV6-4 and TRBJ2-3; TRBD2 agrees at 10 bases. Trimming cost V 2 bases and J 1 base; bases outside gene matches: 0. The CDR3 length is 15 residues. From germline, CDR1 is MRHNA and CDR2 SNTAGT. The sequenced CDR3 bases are TGTGCCAGCAGTGACGGGACTAGCGGCACAGATACG. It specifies CASSDGTSGTDT. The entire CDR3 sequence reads CASSDGTSGTDTQYF.

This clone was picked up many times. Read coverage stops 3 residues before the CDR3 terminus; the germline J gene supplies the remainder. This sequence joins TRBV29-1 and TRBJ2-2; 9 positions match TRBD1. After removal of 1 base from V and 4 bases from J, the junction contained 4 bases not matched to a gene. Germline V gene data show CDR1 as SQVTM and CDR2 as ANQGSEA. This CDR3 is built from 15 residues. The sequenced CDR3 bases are TGCAGCGTTGAAGGGGGGACAGGGACCACCGGGGAG. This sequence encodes CSVEGGTGTTGE. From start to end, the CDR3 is CSVEGGTGTTGELFF.

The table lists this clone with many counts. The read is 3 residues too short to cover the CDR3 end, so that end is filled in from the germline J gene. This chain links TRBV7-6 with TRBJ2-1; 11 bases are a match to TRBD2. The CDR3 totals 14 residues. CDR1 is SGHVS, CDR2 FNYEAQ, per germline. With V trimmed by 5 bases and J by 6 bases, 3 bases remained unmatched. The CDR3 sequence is CASSPGTSGNEQFF. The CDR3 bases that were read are TGTGCCAGCAGCCCCGGGACTAGCGGCAATGAG.

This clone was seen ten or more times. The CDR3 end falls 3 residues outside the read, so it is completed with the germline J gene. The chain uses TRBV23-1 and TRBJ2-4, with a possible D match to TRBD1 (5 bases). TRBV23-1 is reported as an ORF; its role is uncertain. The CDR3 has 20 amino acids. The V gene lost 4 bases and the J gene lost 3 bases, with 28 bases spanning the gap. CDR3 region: CASSRRNSASQEGVKNIQYF. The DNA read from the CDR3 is TGCGCCAGCAGTCGCCGGAACAGCGCCTCACAAGAAGGGGTCAAAAACATT.

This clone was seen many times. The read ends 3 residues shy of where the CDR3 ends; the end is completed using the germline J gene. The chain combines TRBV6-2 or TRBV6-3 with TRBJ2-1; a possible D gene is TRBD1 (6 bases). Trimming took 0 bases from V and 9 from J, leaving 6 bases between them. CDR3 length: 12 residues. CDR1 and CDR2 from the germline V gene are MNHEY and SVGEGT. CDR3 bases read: TGTGCCAGCAGTTACTCAGGGGGTGAG. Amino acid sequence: CASSYSGGE. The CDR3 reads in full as CASSYSGGEQFF.

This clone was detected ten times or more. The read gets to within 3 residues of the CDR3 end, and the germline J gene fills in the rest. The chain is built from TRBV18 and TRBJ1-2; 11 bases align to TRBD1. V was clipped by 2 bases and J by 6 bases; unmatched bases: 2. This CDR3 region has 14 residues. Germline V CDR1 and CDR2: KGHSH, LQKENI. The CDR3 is CASSPGDRGNGYTF. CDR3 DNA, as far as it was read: TGTGCCAGCTCACCAGGGGACAGGGGGAATGGC. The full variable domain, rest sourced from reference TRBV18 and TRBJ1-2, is NAGVMQNPRHLVRRRGQEARLRCSPMKGHSHVYWYRQLPEEGLKFMVYLQKENIIDESGMPKERFSAEFPKEGPSILRIQQVVRGDSAAYFCASSPGDRGNGYTFGSGTRLTVV.

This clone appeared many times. The covered CDR3 bases are TGTGCCAGTAGTATTGGTCTACAGGAAACGTACGAG. It encodes CASSIGLQETYE. The whole CDR3 sequence reads CASSIGLQETYEQYF. V usage is TRBV19 and J usage is TRBJ2-7; weak D call: TRBD1 (5 bases). The read ends 3 residues early relative to the CDR3; the germline J gene fills the gap. This CDR3 comprises 15 residues. In germline, CDR1 is LNHDA, CDR2 SQIVND (reference sequence). V lost 3 bases, J lost 4 bases, and 16 bases lay in between.

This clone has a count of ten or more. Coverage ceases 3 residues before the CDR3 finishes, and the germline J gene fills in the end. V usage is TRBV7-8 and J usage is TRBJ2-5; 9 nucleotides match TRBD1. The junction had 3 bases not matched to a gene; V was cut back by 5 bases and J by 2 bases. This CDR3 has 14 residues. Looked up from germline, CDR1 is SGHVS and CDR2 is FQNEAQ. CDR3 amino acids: CASSPGQGQETQYF. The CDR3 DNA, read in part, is TGTGCCAGCAGCCCCGGACAGGGGCAAGAGACC.

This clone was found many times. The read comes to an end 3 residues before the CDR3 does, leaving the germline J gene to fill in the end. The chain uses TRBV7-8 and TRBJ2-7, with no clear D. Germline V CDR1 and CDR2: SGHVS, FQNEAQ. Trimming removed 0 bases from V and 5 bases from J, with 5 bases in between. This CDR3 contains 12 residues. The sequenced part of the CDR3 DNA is TGTGCCAGCAGCTTAGCGCGGAACGAG. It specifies CASSLARNE. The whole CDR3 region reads CASSLARNEQYF.

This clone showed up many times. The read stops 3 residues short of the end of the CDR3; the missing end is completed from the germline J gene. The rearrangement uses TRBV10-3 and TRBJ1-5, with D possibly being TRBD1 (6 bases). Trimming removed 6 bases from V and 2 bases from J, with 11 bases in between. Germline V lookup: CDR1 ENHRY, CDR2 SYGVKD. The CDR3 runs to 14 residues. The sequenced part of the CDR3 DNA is TGTGCCATCAGCCTACAGGGCCGCAATCAGCCC. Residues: CAISLQGRNQP. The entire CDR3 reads CAISLQGRNQPQHF.

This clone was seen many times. CDR3 loop: CASSQDNRVTWDEQFF. CDR3 bases read: TGTGCCAGCAGCCAAGATAACAGGGTCACTTGGGATGAG. The rearrangement links TRBV4-2 to TRBJ2-1; TRBD1 is a possible D gene (6 bases). The read stops 3 residues short of the end of the CDR3; the missing end is completed from the germline J gene. Trimming removed 0 bases from V and 8 bases from J, with 17 bases in between. Germline CDR1 reads LGHNA; CDR2 reads YNFKEQ. This CDR3 has 16 amino acids.